The T cell receptor (beta chain) described here comes from a study of cytomegalovirus exposure and HLA in healthy donors. Turning to the study itself: Earlier work reported 100 million or so unique TCR beta sequences from about 179 million T cells.

The PCR ran on 60 Vbeta and 13 Jbeta primers. Clones were read by immunoSEQ multiplex PCR, and TCRdb kept only the in-frame ones, dropping some. This sample has about 130,000 clones, with 60% to 75% found just once. Germline CDR1 reads MNHEY; CDR2 reads SVGAGI. The V gene end was trimmed by 6 bases and the J gene end by 6 bases; junction bases not matched to a gene: 4. CDR3 size: 14 residues. Of note for this clone: Antigen unknown.

Study-wide findings and caveats: Earlier analysis found most TCR beta V segments productive about 87% or about 30% of the time. The authors later found most CMV-associated TCR beta chains appeared HLA-restricted. The classifier was said to identify cytomegalovirus status with high specificity and sensitivity.

Sequencing used PBMCs. The chain uses TRBV6-5 and TRBJ2-1; TRBD2 matches at 11 bases. The receptor was derived from a woman aged 50 to 60 in good health and CMV-seropositive. CDR3 region: CASRGLAATNEQFF. CDR3 nucleotide sequence: TGTGCCAGCAGGGGACTAGCGGCAACCAATGAGCAGTTCTTC.